This T cell receptor beta chain originates from a study of T-cell memory formation after mild COVID-19. Findings and caveats of the study: CD4+ contracting clones were found mainly in CM and EM, and CD8+ ones in EMRA. For second-wave clones that peaked at day 37, SARS-CoV-2 specificity went unverified. Some clones that responded turned up in pre-infection memory, which suggests that cross-reactive memory joined in.

TCRdb passed the 5' RACE reads through MiXCR, listing each CDR3 protein once. In the table there are hundreds of thousands of distinct CDR3 sequences, approximately 15% of which are singletons. This clonotype came up many times. Its antigen is unidentified. Sequencing input: PBMCs or a T cell subset sorted from them (not recorded which). This receptor was obtained from a young man who had mild COVID-19 (a few samples of this study predate the infection). Cell type and time point are not known.

CDR3 nucleotide sequence: TGTGCCAGCAGTTATGGCCAGGACAGATACGAGCAGTACTTC. Encoded protein: CASSYGQDRYEQYF. The chain combines TRBV6-6 with TRBJ2-7, with D perhaps TRBD1 (6 bases). With 3 bases removed from V and 4 bases from J, the gap between germline ends came to 13 bases. Germline-derived CDR1 and CDR2 are MNHNY and SVGAGI (reference sequence). The CDR3 has 14 amino acids.